This paragraph reports one T cell receptor (beta chain). No cognate antigen has been identified for it. No base qualities exist here, and no much larger clone lies one base off it. These data originate in a study of OX40 agonist ivuxolimab in advanced cancers. Regarding the study in general: Ivuxolimab was an agonistic, fully human IgG2 monoclonal antibody directed against OX40 (CD134), a costimulatory receptor. Intravenous ivuxolimab was administered to patients every 2 weeks at six dose levels: 0.01, 0.1, 0.3, 1.5, 3 and 10 mg/kg. Of the roughly 54 patients in dose escalation, approximately 20 had hepatocellular carcinoma, some 15 had melanoma, 9 had renal cell carcinoma and 9 had head and neck cancer. The dose-escalation cohort was roughly 80% male with a mean age of approximately 60 years, ranging from roughly 20 to 80. Prior anti-PD-1, anti-PD-L1 or anti-CTLA-4 therapy was permitted, and checkpoint inhibitors had been received by around 39% of dose-escalation patients. Partial responses were achieved by three dose-escalation patients, of whom one had hepatocellular carcinoma and two had cutaneous melanoma. The purpose of peripheral TCRbeta sequencing was to test whether ivuxolimab changed TCR sequence diversity and led to clonal T-cell expansion. The monotherapy dose-escalation portion (N of about 57 patients) of the phase I ivuxolimab trial is reported in the paper.

To sequence the TCRbeta CDR3 region, genomic DNA was isolated from the sorted cells. The immunoSEQ Assay was used for sequencing of TCRbeta CDR3 regions. Here the immuneACCESS table is served through TCRdb, limited to in-frame sequences with V and J called. Missing clones are a known gap in these copies; in checked studies unresolved V genes cover under half, and the rest lacks a known reason. In all, the sample holds 70,000 or so clones, and 80% of those were seen once. The ten most abundant clones make up roughly 1.2% of the sample. General study outcomes and caveats: After ivuxolimab, more expanded clones were found on average in CD8+ T cells than in CD4+ T cells. Low levels of normalized T-cell clonal expansion were also seen in some patients who did not respond. In the 0.1-3.0 mg/kg groups, partial responders were among the patients with the lowest normalized peripheral clonal expansion, particularly in CD8+ T cells. At doses of 0.1 to 3.0 mg/kg, clonal expansion of both CD4+ and CD8+ T cells in blood was seen between baseline and week 6. Antigen specificity was not determined for the clonally expanded peripheral T cells.

Patients with a history of autoimmune disease or receiving systemic immunosuppression were excluded from the trial. Peripheral blood for TCR sequencing was collected from all dose cohorts at baseline, on cycle 4 day 1, and on cycle 7 day 1. Samples came from an open-label, multicenter, first-in-human phase I dose-escalation trial of ivuxolimab. Adults with locally advanced or metastatic head and neck squamous cell, hepatocellular, melanoma or renal cell carcinoma were enrolled in the trial. Before TCR sequencing, CD4+ T cells and CD8+ T cells from peripheral blood were sorted into separate populations. The TCR was taken from an adult with an advanced solid tumor such as melanoma, head and neck, liver or kidney cancer. Sequences were derived from CD4+ or CD8+ T cells sorted from blood, sampled in a trial of the OX40 agonist ivuxolimab.

The DNA sequence follows: TGTGCCAGCAGCTTAGGGTATTCCGGGGAGCTGTTTTTT. Its protein is CASSLGYSGELFF. The rearranged chain carries TRBV7-2 and TRBJ2-2, with the D gene call left open. The CDR3 spans 13 residues, from the cysteine through the phenylalanine. Only the CDR3 region is kept as DNA, spanning 39 bases read in frame from base 1. Deletion took 1 base off V and 6 bases off J, with a span of 6 bases between the germline ends. CDR1 and CDR2 are drawn from the germline V gene: SGHTA, FQGNSA.